A single sample gave rise to the 14 T cell receptor beta chains below, sequenced in a study of shared clonotypes between healthy human individuals. This table comes from immunoSEQ multiplex PCR, and its TCRdb copy is limited to in-frame clones, with some not included. The data contain about 470,000 clones, more than 75% of them singletons. The sequencing input was PBMCs. Every receptor here comes from a middle-aged woman in good health. Some clones in this sample may be carry-over from other donors' samples.

V usage is TRBV25-1 and J usage is TRBJ2-7; 7 bases fit TRBD1. CDR3 length: 14 residues. Germline V gene lookup returns CDR1 MGHDK and CDR2 SYGVNS. V lost 5 bases to trimming and J lost 3 bases; unmatched junction nucleotides: 7. DNA of the CDR3: TGTGCCAGCAGTCCTCGGACAGGCGACTACGAGCAGTACTTC. This encodes CASSPRTGDYEQYF.

The V gene is TRBV13, the J gene TRBJ1-4, with 9 bases aligning to TRBD1. This CDR3 has 17 amino acids. Germline CDR1 and CDR2: PRHDT and FYEKMQ (reference sequence). V lost 4 bases to trimming and J lost 2 bases; unmatched junction nucleotides: 8. The chain's CDR3 is CASSSSPTGGTNEKLFF. CDR3 DNA sequence: TGTGCCAGCAGCTCCTCCCCCACAGGGGGCACTAATGAAAAACTGTTTTTT.

The rearrangement uses TRBV9 and TRBJ1-2, with 8 bases fitting TRBD1. The trim removed 0 bases at V and 4 bases at J, leaving 11 bases unmatched. The CDR3 extends over 17 amino acids. CDR1 is SGDLS and CDR2 is YYNGEE in the germline V gene. The CDR3 region is CASSVAQGRGQAYGYTF. CDR3 DNA: TGTGCCAGCAGCGTAGCTCAAGGGCGGGGACAGGCCTATGGCTACACCTTC.

The chain joins TRBV5-1 to TRBJ1-1; a weak D match, TRBD1 (6 bases). This CDR3 is 13 amino acids long. Trimming shortened V by 4 bases and J by 5 bases, and 12 bases separated the two germline ends. Germline V gene data show CDR1 as SGHRS and CDR2 as YFSETQ. The CDR3 is CASSLGQRTEAFF. The CDR3 DNA reads TGCGCCAGCAGCCTTGGACAGCGGACTGAAGCTTTCTTT.

V is TRBV27 and J is TRBJ2-3; D is ambiguous. Trimming took off 2 bases at V and 5 bases at J, with 8 bases between the two ends. Germline V lookup: CDR1 MNHEY, CDR2 SMNVEV (reference sequence). CDR3 size: 13 residues. The CDR3 is CASSLRAQDTQYF. The DNA for the CDR3 is TGTGCCAGCAGTTTACGGGCCCAAGATACGCAGTATTTT.

The CDR3 reads CAWKIGVPLESPLHF. For the CDR3, the DNA is TGTGCCTGGAAGATCGGAGTACCCCTGGAATCACCCCTCCACTTT. The genes are TRBV30 and TRBJ1-6; D gene unclear. CDR3 length equals 15 residues. V lost 4 bases, J lost 10 bases, and 20 bases lay in between. Germline values: CDR1 GTSNPN, CDR2 SVGIG (reference sequence).

The chain carries TRBV7-6 and TRBJ2-5; 11 positions match TRBD1. The CDR3 has 15 residues. J was trimmed by 5 bases and V by 5 bases; bases with no gene match: 7. The germline V gene encodes CDR1 SGHVS and CDR2 FNYEAQ. CDR3: CASSTRTGGAETQYF. For the CDR3, the DNA is TGTGCCAGCAGCACACGGACAGGGGGCGCGGAGACCCAGTACTTC.

The rearrangement joins TRBV7-8 to TRBJ1-5; D unclear. This CDR3 spans 15 amino acids. Trimming removed 3 bases at V and 1 base at J, with 10 bases between. The germline CDR1 and CDR2 sequences are SGHVS and FQNEAQ. This chain's CDR3 is CASSFKGRSNQPQHF. CDR3 sequence (DNA): TGTGCCAGCAGCTTCAAGGGCCGGAGCAATCAGCCCCAGCATTTT.

The genes are TRBV9 and TRBJ2-2, with TRBD1 matching 8 bases. The CDR3 consists of 16 residues. Losses at the gene ends were 4 bases for V and 4 bases for J; bases not matched to a gene: 9. CDR1 and CDR2 from the germline V gene are SGDLS and YYNGEE. In nucleotides, the CDR3 is TGTGCCAGCAGCCCTCCAGGACAGGGAGGCACCGGGGAGCTGTTTTTT. This gives the protein CASSPPGQGGTGELFF.

V gene TRBV10-1 combines with J gene TRBJ2-7; 7 positions match TRBD1. This CDR3 is built from 15 residues. Germline assignment: CDR1 WNHNN and CDR2 SYGVQD (reference sequence). Trimming removed 3 bases from V and 0 bases from J; junction bases left unmatched: 5. The CDR3 bases are TGCGCCAGCAGTGACCATTCAGGGGGCTCCTACGAGCAGTACTTC. Translation: CASSDHSGGSYEQYF.

The chain employs TRBV19 and TRBJ2-1, with a tentative D call TRBD2 (5 bases). CDR1 is LNHDA and CDR2 is SQIVND in the germline V gene (reference sequence). The length of the CDR3 is 15 residues. Trimming removed 6 bases from V and 2 bases from J, with 14 bases in between. The CDR3 sequence is CASSPADGAYNEQFF. The CDR3 region has the DNA TGTGCCAGTAGCCCCGCTGACGGGGCCTACAATGAGCAGTTCTTC.

This clone has only a few counts. The gene calls are TRBV13 and TRBJ2-6; no definite D call. V was cut by 4 bases and J by 3 bases, with 4 bases left in between. Germline loops: CDR1 PRHDT, CDR2 FYEKMQ (reference sequence). This CDR3 region has 13 residues. The CDR3 protein is CASSSIGANVLTF. In DNA form, the CDR3 reads TGTGCCAGCAGCTCGATTGGGGCCAACGTCCTGACTTTC.

The gene calls are TRBV10-3 and TRBJ2-3; 7 positions match TRBD2. The germline V gene has CDR1 ENHRY and CDR2 SYGVKD. The CDR3 covers 13 residues. Unmatched junction bases numbered 6, after V lost 6 bases and J lost 6 bases. CDR3 coding DNA: TGTGCCATCAGCACTAGCGAGGTGGATACGCAGTATTTT. Its protein product is CAISTSEVDTQYF.

J is TRBJ2-3 and V is TRBV7-2; TRBD2 matches at 8 bases. Trimming took 0 bases from V and 4 from J; bases not matched to a gene: 6. The CDR3 runs to 16 residues. The germline V gene encodes CDR1 SGHTA and CDR2 FQGNSA. CDR3 sequence: CASSLASGSRSDTQYF. The CDR3 coding sequence is TGTGCCAGCAGCTTAGCGAGCGGGAGTAGGTCAGATACGCAGTATTTT.